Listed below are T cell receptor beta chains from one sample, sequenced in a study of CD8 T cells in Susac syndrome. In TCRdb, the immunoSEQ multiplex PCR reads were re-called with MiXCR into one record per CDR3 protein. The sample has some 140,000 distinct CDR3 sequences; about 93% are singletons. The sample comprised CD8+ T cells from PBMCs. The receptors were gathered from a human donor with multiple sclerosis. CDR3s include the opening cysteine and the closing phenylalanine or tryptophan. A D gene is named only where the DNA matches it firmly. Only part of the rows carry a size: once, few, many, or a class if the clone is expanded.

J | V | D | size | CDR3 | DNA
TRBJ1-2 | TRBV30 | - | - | CAWIGEGTGYTF | TGTGCCTGGATAGGTGAGGGAACGGGCTACACCTTC
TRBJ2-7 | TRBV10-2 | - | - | CASSEVGEQYF | TGCGCCAGCAGTGAGGTGGGCGAGCAGTACTTC
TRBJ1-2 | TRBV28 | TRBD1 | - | CAWGEDRGYGYTF | TGTGCCTGGGGTGAGGACAGGGGCTATGGCTACACCTTC
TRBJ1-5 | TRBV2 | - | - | CASSQSSSSNQPQHF | TGTGCCAGCAGTCAATCGAGTAGTAGCAATCAGCCCCAGCATTTT
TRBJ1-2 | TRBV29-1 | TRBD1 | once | CSVTVGTDNYGYTF | TGCAGCGTCACAGTAGGGACAGATAACTATGGCTACACCTTC
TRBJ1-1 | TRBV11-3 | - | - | CASGNRDSTEAFF | TGTGCCAGCGGGAACAGGGATTCCACTGAAGCTTTCTTT
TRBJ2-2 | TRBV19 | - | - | CATDDGQNTGELFF | TGTGCTACCGATGACGGCCAGAACACCGGGGAGCTGTTTTTT
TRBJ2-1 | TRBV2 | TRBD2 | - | CASRTSGKYNEQFF | TGTGCCAGCAGGACTAGCGGGAAATACAATGAGCAGTTCTTC
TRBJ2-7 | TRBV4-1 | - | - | CASSQEFPRKVEQYF | TGCGCCAGCAGCCAAGAATTTCCGCGCAAGGTCGAGCAGTACTTC
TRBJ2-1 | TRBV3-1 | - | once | CASSHPRSNEQFF | TGTGCCAGCAGCCATCCGCGTAGCAACGAGCAGTTCTTC
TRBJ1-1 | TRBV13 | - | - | CASSDQLGTEAFF | TGTGCCAGCAGCGACCAGCTAGGCACTGAAGCTTTCTTT
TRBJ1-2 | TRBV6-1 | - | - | CASSPIDVRGSSGYTF | TGTGCCAGCAGCCCGATCGATGTAAGGGGATCGTCGGGCTACACCTTC
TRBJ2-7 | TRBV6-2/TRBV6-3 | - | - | CASGGSYEQYF | TGTGCCAGTGGGGGCTCCTACGAGCAGTACTTC
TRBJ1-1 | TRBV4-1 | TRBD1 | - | CASSPMGQGVNTEAFF | TGCGCCAGCAGCCCCATGGGACAGGGTGTGAACACTGAAGCTTTCTTT
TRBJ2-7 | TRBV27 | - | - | CASSIQGIPSYEQYF | TGTGCCAGCAGTATACAGGGTATCCCCTCCTACGAGCAGTACTTC
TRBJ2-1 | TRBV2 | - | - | CASRFSWVNEQFF | TGTGCCAGCCGTTTTAGTTGGGTTAATGAGCAGTTCTTC
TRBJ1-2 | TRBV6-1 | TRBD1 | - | CASSEALGQGYGYTF | TGTGCCAGCAGTGAAGCGCTGGGACAGGGATATGGCTACACCTTC
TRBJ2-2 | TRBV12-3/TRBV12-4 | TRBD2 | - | CASTDLAGKNTGELFF | TGTGCCAGCACCGACTTAGCGGGAAAGAACACCGGGGAGCTGTTTTTT
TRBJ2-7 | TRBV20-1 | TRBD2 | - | CSARELAEYEQYF | TGCAGTGCTAGAGAGCTAGCGGAATACGAGCAGTACTTC
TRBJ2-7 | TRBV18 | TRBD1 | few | CASSTPRTGVLEQYF | TGTGCCAGCTCCACCCCGAGGACAGGGGTGTTAGAGCAGTACTTC
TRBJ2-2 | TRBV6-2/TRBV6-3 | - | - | CASSLPPWELFF | TGTGCCAGCAGTTTACCCCCCTGGGAGCTGTTTTTT
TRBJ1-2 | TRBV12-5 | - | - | CASDWESF | TGTGCTAGTGACTGGGAATCCTTC
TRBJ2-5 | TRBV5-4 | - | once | CASSSPREAETQYF | TGTGCCAGCAGCTCTCCGCGGGAAGCCGAGACCCAGTACTTC
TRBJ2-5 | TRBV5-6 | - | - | CASSSLTGETQYF | TGTGCCAGCAGCTCCCTTACGGGGGAGACCCAGTACTTC
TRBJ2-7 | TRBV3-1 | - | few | CASSQEGYEQYF | TGTGCCAGCAGCCAAGAAGGTTACGAGCAGTACTTC
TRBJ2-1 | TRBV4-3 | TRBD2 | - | CASSQDSQREVFNEQFF | TGCGCCAGCAGCCAAGATTCCCAGCGGGAGGTCTTCAATGAGCAGTTCTTC
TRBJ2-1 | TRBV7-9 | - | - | CASSLPTGVGNEQFF | TGTGCCAGCAGCTTACCCACCGGGGTAGGAAATGAGCAGTTCTTC
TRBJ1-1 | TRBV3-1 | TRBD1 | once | CASSQAPRGALEAFF | TGTGCCAGCAGCCAAGCCCCCAGGGGGGCTCTTGAAGCTTTCTTT
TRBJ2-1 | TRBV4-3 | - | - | CASSQETVTYNEQFF | TGCGCCAGCAGCCAAGAGACCGTCACCTACAATGAGCAGTTCTTC
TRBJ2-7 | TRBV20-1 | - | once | CSASISGLSYEQYF | TGCAGTGCTAGTATCAGCGGGCTCTCCTACGAGCAGTACTTC
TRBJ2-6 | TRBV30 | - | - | CAWSHKDGTVTF | TGTGCCTGGAGTCACAAAGACGGGACGGTGACTTTC
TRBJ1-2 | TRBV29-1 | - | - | CSVDVENYGYTF | TGCAGCGTTGACGTGGAGAACTATGGCTACACCTTC
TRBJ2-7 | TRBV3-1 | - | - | CASRSTAENEQYF | TGTGCCAGCAGATCGACAGCGGAGAACGAGCAGTACTTC
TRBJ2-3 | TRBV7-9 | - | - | CASSLVNGHTQYF | TGTGCCAGCAGCTTAGTGAACGGTCATACGCAGTATTTT
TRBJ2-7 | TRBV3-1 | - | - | CASSQGTGVYEQYF | TGTGCCAGCAGCCAGGGGACGGGAGTGTACGAGCAGTACTTC